The T cell receptor (beta chain) under discussion was sequenced for a study of cytomegalovirus exposure and HLA in healthy donors. General observations from the study: Among donors in an Asian-associated ancestry cluster, a later analysis reportedly found fewer N-insertions than the roughly 700-donor mean. No immune exposure information besides CMV serostatus was available. TCR beta V- and J-gene trimming was later associated with a missense DCLRE1C variant.

This clone came up a few times. Its antigen is not identified. In the PCR, 60 Vbeta and 13 Jbeta primers were used. Some clones are missing from TCRdb's copy, which holds only in-frame ones; the method was immunoSEQ multiplex PCR. The sample comprises under 50,000 clones, around 74% of which are singletons, and around 5.9% rests with the top ten. Germline CDR1 is MGHDK and CDR2 is SYGVNS. The ends lost 4 bases at V and 4 bases at J; junction bases unmatched: 4. This CDR3 contains 14 residues. The rearrangement uses TRBV25-1 and TRBJ2-7; TRBD2 matches at 10 bases. The sample comprised PBMCs. The origin of this receptor is a young man in good health and CMV-seronegative. CDR3 nucleotide sequence: TGTGCCAGCAGTGCGGCTAGCGGGAGTTACGAGCAGTACTTC. This encodes CASSAASGSYEQYF.